The TCR beta chain under discussion was sequenced for a study of T-cell memory formation after mild COVID-19. Study-level findings and limits: CD4+ contracting clones were found mainly in CM and EM, and CD8+ ones in EMRA.

This CDR3 spans 14 amino acids. Germline assignment: CDR1 SGDLS and CDR2 YYNGEE. Trimming left V 0 bases short and J 4 bases short, with 11 bases between. With respect to this clonotype: Its specificity is unknown.

MiXCR, run by TCRdb on the 5' RACE reads, gives a single entry per CDR3 protein. The sample carries around 500,000 distinct CDR3 sequences, 15% to 20% recorded once. The sequence derives from an adult woman who had mild COVID-19 (a few samples of this study predate the infection). Cell type and time point are not known. The chain has TRBV9 and TRBJ2-7; D is possibly TRBD1 (6 bases). The specimen was PBMCs or a T cell subset sorted from them (not recorded which). The CDR3 is CASSVDGRGYEQYF. The CDR3 nucleotides are TGTGCCAGCAGCGTAGATGGCAGGGGTTACGAGCAGTACTTC.